The table lists the clone carrying this TCR beta chain with many counts. The antigen is not known. As for time point: pre-sensitization, week 0. The treatment was: therapeutic diphenylcyclopropenone sensitization with weekly scalp DPC. This entry is derived from a study of human T cells and chemical hapten exposure. This CDR3 is 15 amino acids long. Germline assignment: CDR1 SGDLS and CDR2 YYNGEE. Trimming at V came to 4 bases and at J to 3 bases, leaving 9 bases not matched to a gene. Study observations and caveats: Compared with pre-sensitization or healthy control sets, expanded TCRs clustered more.

TCRdb re-analysed the RACE reads in MiXCR, keeping a single row per CDR3 protein. Of 300,000 to 400,000 distinct CDR3 sequences in the sample, roughly 4.6% were seen once. The chain joins TRBV9 to TRBJ2-7; 8 bases align to TRBD2. The clonotype comes from a woman aged 45-65 years with alopecia areata. Some clones in this sample may be carry-over from other donors' samples. Sequenced material: whole blood, taken in connection with sensitization to the hapten diphenylcyclopropenone (DPC). CDR3 region: CASSPRGLAGYEQYF. CDR3 in DNA: TGTGCCAGCAGCCCCCGGGGGCTAGCGGGCTACGAGCAGTACTTC.